This TCR beta chain was identified in a study of response to subunit inactivated influenza vaccine (dated by TCRdb to 2017 to 2018). Study-wide context: Deep quantitative T cell receptor repertoire profiling was used in the study to track responses to a trivalent subunit inactivated influenza vaccine. Overall study outcomes, separate from this receptor: It was suggested by the authors that each seasonal influenza vaccination may recruit only a limited number of new T cells.

About this clonotype: Its cognate antigen has yet to be identified. The input lacks base qualities; no much larger clone sits a single base away.

The library was prepared using RT-PCR. Sequencing was performed on an Illumina HiSeq 2500. In-frame beta chains were kept once TCRdb had trimmed the public reads at Q25 with fastp and called clones with MiXCR. Each entry is one CDR3 protein sequence, shown with its most common DNA and genes. This sample lists just under 550,000 distinct CDR3 sequences; under 25% were detected once. The leading ten clones occupy 2.5% to 3% of the sample. V is reduced by 5 bases and J by 0 bases, leaving a spacing of 15 bases between them. CDR1 and CDR2, per the germline V gene (reference sequence), are DFQATT and SNEGSKA. The CDR3 starts with the cysteine, ends with the phenylalanine, and has 15 residues. The only DNA kept is the CDR3, 45 bases in frame from the first base. These same data were also listed under a study on T cells expressing NK-cell markers. The second study, in turn, reports: 5'RACE template switching, by which a universal primer site and unique molecular identifiers were added, was used to make TCR beta cDNA libraries. Three sorted T-cell subsets (CD3+CD56+NKG2C+, CD3+CD56+NKG2C- and CD3+CD56-NKG2C+) from about 8 donors had their TCR beta-chain repertoires profiled. Of the eight sequenced donors, seven were found to be HCMV-seropositive and one was found to be HCMV-seronegative. In several experiments an anti-gammadeltaTCR antibody was added to restrict sorting to alphabetaTCR-expressing T cells. In a handful of donors, the dominant CD3+CD56+NKG2C+ clonotypes were found to rank among the top 10 CD8+ clonotypes and to make up about 1.0-8% of CD8+ T cells. Those dominant clonotypes were again the most abundant among CD3+CD56-NKG2C+ cells in several donors, at roughly 25-65%. Whether the expanded NKG2C-expressing T cell clones were specific for HCMV antigens was left unclear. All eight donors whose samples were sequenced were randomly selected healthy volunteers, three of them men and five women. HCMV serostatus was determined by detecting HCMV-specific IgG in serum with a commercial ELISA kit. Peripheral blood mononuclear cells were isolated from blood by Ficoll density gradient centrifugation. Magnetic immunoseparation with Miltenyi isolation kits was used to isolate CD4+ and CD8+ T cells from PBMC. Synthesis of cDNA was primed from the TCR beta constant segment and was followed by two consecutive PCR amplification steps. Sequencing of the libraries produced 2 x 150 bp reads on Illumina HiSeq 2000/2500, MiSeq or NextSeq. Reads were demultiplexed and grouped by UMI with MIGEC, and clonotypes were assembled and quantified with MiTCR. To exclude erroneous sequences, only TCR cDNA sequences supported by at least two reads were retained. The tcR package was used for downstream repertoire analysis, and clonotypes were matched between fractions using CDR3 nucleotide sequence together with V segment. VDJmatch was used to annotate antigen specificity against VDJdb, with one amino acid substitution in CDR3 allowed.

The material sequenced was CD4+ T cells sorted from PBMCs, taken about 13 days after vaccination. The chain is made from TRBV20-1 and TRBJ2-3; a tentative D call is TRBD2 (5 bases match). The receptor comes from a man aged 45-60 years who received an inactivated influenza vaccine. Donor details come from another sample of the same person, matched by shared clones. Read as DNA, the sequence is TGCAGTGCTGACGATGAGGGTACTAGCACAGATACGCAGTATTTT. The resulting protein is CSADDEGTSTDTQYF.